This TCR beta chain was identified in a study of T cells in localized non-small cell lung cancer (dated by TCRdb to about 2020). Study-level background: T cell repertoires of 200 to 250 early-stage NSCLC patients were analyzed, with tumors being compared against uninvolved tumor-adjacent lungs. The cohort comprised 236 treatment-naïve NSCLC patients with resected, localized lung tumors. NSCLC patients had a mean age of around 70 years, and approximately 140 were male and 107 female.

The CDR3 covers 13 residues, taking in both the cysteine and the phenylalanine. Only the CDR3 part of the read is kept: 39 bases, read in frame from the first base. V is pared back by 5 bases and J by 4 bases, with 11 bases lying between the germline termini. The germline V gene provides CDR1 MNHGY and CDR2 SAAAGT. At diagnosis, peripheral blood, uninvolved tumor-adjacent lung and tumor were collected and stored as a combination of fresh-frozen and FFPE material. What the study reported, not specific to this receptor: Uninvolved tumor-adjacent lung showed the highest T cell clonality, higher than tumor, which suggests more focused antigenic responses in the uninvolved tumor-adjacent lung. A median of 57 of the top 100 tumor clones turned up in the paired uninvolved adjacent lung, and under 30 of those clones also ranked among the top 100 of that same adjacent lung. Longer overall survival was associated with higher blood T cell density, whereas shorter survival was associated with higher adjacent-lung clonality. Because multi-region tumor sequencing was not performed, intratumor heterogeneity could not be ruled out. Because the study design was exploratory, TCR variables were selected using unadjusted p-values without false-discovery rate correction.

This clone was seen only a few times. This clone's antigen is unknown. No much larger clone is present one base from it, and per-base qualities are unavailable. TCR beta CDR3 regions were sequenced from DNA using the immunoSEQ Assay. Turning to the authors' computational methods: T cell density was computed as TCR beta template counts normalized to usable DNA estimated by amplifying housekeeping genes. The preseqR package was used to estimate richness by extrapolating to 400,000 templates for PBMC samples and to 120,000 templates for tissue samples. Clonality was calculated as one minus Pielou's evenness. Tissue-enriched TCRs were identified by differential abundance testing using productive amino-acid clonotypes, minimum total count 5 and alpha 0.1. The Jaccard Index and the Morisita Overlap Index were used to quantify repertoire overlap between compartments. GLIPH grouped TCR beta CDR3s together with public tetramer-defined viral CDR3s, and a viral motif had to include at least three viral sequences and also show V-gene enrichment. The table comes from immuneACCESS by way of TCRdb, which keeps in-frame sequences with V and J called. Part of the clones is missing from these tables; in studies checked, under half for an unresolved V gene and the rest for unknown reasons. The DNA was the basis for D and trimming; V, J and clone size are from that table. Across this sample there are 2,500 to 3,500 clones, with roughly 25% seen only once. The top ten hold about 5.1% of the sample.

Sample: lung tumor tissue, taken before any cancer treatment. The receptor comes from a female donor older than 55 with stage I lung adenocarcinoma. This sequence uses TRBV6-8 and TRBJ1-1; the D segment could be TRBD1, given 5 matching bases. The nucleotide sequence is given as TGTGCCAGCAGTGAGAGGGGTTTCACTGAAGCTTTCTTT. Its translation reads: CASSERGFTEAFF.